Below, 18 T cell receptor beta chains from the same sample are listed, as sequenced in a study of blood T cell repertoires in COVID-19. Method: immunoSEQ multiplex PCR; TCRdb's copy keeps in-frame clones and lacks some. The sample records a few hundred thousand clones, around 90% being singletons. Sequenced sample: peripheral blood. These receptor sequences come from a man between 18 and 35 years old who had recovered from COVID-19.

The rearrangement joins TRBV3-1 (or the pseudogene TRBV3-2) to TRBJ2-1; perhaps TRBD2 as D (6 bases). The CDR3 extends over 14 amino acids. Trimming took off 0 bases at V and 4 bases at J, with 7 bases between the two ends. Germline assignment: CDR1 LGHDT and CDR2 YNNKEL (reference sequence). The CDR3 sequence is CASSQDREYNEQFF. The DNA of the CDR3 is TGTGCCAGCAGCCAAGATCGGGAGTACAATGAGCAGTTCTTC.

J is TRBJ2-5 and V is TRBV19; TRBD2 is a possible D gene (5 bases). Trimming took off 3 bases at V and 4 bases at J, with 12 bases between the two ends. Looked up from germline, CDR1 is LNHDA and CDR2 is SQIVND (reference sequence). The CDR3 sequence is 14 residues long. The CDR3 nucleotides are TGTGCCAGTAGTATTCGGGGTCCCCTAGAGACCCAGTACTTC. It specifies CASSIRGPLETQYF.

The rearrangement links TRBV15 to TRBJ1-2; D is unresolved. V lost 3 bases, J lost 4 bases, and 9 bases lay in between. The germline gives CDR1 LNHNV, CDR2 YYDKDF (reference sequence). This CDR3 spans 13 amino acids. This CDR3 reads CATSSPEGYGYTF. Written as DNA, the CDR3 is TGTGCCACCAGCAGCCCCGAGGGCTATGGCTACACCTTC.

In DNA, the CDR3 is TGTGCCATCAGTCAGACAGAGAACACTGAAGCTTTCTTT. Its translation is CAISQTENTEAFF. The rearrangement links TRBV10-3 to TRBJ1-1; D may be TRBD1 (5 bases). Germline CDR1 reads ENHRY; CDR2 reads SYGVKD. The CDR3 extends over 13 amino acids. V lost 5 bases, J lost 1 base, and 8 bases lay in between.

For the CDR3, the DNA is TGTGCCAGCAGACGCGGACAGTCGGTGGACGAGCAGTACTTC. It is translated as CASRRGQSVDEQYF. The V gene is TRBV6-5, the J gene TRBJ2-7; possibly TRBD1 for D (6 bases). Per germline, CDR1 MNHEY and CDR2 SVGAGI. V was trimmed by 6 bases and J by 5 bases, leaving 17 bases between them. The CDR3 length is 14 residues.

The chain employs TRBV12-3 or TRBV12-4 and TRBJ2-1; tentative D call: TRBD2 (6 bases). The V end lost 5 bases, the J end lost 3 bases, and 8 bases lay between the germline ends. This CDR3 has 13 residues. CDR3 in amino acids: CASSGGDYNEQFF. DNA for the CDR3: TGTGCCAGCAGTGGAGGGGACTACAATGAGCAGTTCTTC.

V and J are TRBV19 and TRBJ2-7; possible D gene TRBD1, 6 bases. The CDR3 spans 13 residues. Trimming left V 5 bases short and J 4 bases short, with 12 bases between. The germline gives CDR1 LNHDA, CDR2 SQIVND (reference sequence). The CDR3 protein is CASSSVDRYEQYF. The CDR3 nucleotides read TGTGCCAGTAGTTCCGTCGACAGGTACGAGCAGTACTTC.

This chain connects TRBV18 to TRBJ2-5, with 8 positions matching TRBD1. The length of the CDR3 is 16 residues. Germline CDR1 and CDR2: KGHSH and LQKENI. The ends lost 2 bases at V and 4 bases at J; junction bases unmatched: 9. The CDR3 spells CASSPIAGGASETQYF. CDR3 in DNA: TGTGCCAGCTCACCAATCGCAGGGGGCGCTTCAGAGACCCAGTACTTC.

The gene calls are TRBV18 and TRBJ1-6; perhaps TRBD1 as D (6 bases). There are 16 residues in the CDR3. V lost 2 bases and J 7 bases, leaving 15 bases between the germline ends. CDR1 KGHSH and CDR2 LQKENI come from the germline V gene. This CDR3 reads CASSPAHRVENSPLHF. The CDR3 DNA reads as TGTGCCAGCTCACCAGCGCACAGGGTAGAGAATTCACCCCTCCACTTT.

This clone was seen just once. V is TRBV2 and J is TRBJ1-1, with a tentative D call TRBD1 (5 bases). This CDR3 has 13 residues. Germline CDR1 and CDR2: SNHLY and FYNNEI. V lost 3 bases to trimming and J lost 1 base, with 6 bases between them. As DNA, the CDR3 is TGTGCCAGCAGTGACAGGGCGAACACTGAAGCTTTCTTT. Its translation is CASSDRANTEAFF.

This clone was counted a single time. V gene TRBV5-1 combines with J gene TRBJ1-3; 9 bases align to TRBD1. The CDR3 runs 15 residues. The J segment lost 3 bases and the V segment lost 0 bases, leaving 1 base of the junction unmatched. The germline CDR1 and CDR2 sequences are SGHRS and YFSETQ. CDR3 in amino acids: CASSLDRGLGNTIYF. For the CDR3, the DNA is TGCGCCAGCAGCTTGGACAGGGGGCTTGGAAACACCATATATTTT.

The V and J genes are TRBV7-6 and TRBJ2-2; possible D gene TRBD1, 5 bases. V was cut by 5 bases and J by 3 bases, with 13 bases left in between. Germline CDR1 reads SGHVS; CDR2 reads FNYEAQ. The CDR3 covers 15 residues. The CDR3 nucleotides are TGTGCCAGCAGCCTACAGGCCATCTACACCGGGGAGCTGTTTTTT. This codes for CASSLQAIYTGELFF. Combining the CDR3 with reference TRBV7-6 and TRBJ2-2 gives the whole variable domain GAGVSQSPRYKVTKRGQDVALRCDPISGHVSLYWYRQALGQGPEFLTYFNYEAQQDKSGLPNDRFSAERPEGSISTLTIQRTEQRDSAMYRCASSLQAIYTGELFFGEGSRLTVL.

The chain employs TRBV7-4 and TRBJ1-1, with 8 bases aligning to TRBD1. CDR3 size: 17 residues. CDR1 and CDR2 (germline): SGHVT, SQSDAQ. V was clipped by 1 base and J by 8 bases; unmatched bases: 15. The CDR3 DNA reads TGTGCCAGCAGCTTAGGTTCGTCCAGGGGGCGTATAACGGAAGCTTTCTTT. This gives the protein CASSLGSSRGRITEAFF.

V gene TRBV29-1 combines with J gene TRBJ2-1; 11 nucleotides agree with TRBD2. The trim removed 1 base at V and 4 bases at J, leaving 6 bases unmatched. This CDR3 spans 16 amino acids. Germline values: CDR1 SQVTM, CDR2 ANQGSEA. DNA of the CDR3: TGCAGCGTTGAAGGACTAGCGGGAAGGCTATACAATGAGCAGTTCTTC. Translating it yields CSVEGLAGRLYNEQFF.

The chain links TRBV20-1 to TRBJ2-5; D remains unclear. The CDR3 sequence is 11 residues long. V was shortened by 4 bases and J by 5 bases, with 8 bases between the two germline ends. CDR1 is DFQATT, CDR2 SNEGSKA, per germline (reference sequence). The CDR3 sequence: CSATGRETQYF. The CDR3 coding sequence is TGCAGTGCTACAGGCCGGGAGACCCAGTACTTC.

CDR3 region: CASSLQGATEAFF. The CDR3, as DNA: TGTGCCAGCAGTTTACAGGGGGCCACTGAAGCTTTCTTT. This rearrangement joins TRBV25-1 to TRBJ1-1; 9 bases line up with TRBD1. CDR1 MGHDK and CDR2 SYGVNS come from the germline V gene. The CDR3 contains 13 residues. V lost 5 bases and J lost 4; bases outside the gene matches: 2.

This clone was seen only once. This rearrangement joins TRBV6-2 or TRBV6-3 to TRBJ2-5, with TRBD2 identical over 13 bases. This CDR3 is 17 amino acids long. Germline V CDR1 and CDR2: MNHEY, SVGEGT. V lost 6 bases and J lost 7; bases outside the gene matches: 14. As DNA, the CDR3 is TGTGCCAGCAGCCCTCGACTAGCGGGAGGTCTGCAGGGGACCCAGTACTTC. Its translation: CASSPRLAGGLQGTQYF.

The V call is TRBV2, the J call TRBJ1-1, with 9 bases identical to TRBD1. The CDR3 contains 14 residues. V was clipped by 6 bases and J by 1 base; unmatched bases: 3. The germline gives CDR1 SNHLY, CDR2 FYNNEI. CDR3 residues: CASRLQGANTEAFF. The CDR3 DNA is TGTGCCAGCAGGCTACAGGGGGCGAACACTGAAGCTTTCTTT. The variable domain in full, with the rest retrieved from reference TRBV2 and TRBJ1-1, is EPEVTQTPSHQVTQMGQEVILRCVPISNHLYFYWYRQILGQKVEFLVSFYNNEISEKSEIFDDQFSVERPDGSNFTLKIRSTKLEDSAMYFCASRLQGANTEAFFGQGTRLTVV.